This TCR beta chain stems from a study of cytomegalovirus exposure and HLA in healthy donors. Study-wide findings and caveats: The study dropped some indistinguishable V segments, TRBV6-2 and TRBV6-3 among them. Among CMV-associated TCR beta chains, most appeared HLA-restricted in a later analysis. When analyzed later, a missense DCLRE1C variant was found to be linked to TCR beta V- and J-gene trimming.

This CDR3 has 13 amino acids. The ends were cut back, 8 bases at V and 5 bases at J, with 13 bases in the middle. Germline assignment: CDR1 SNHLY and CDR2 FYNNEI. PCR involved 60 Vbeta and 13 Jbeta primers. Method: immunoSEQ multiplex PCR; TCRdb's copy keeps in-frame clones and lacks some. This sample has over 90,000 clones, with about 70% found just once. A note on this clone: The antigen remains unidentified.

Sequenced material: PBMCs. This chain uses TRBV2 with TRBJ2-1; D remains unclear. This receptor was identified in a female donor in good health and CMV-seropositive. The CDR3 here is CASERESNNEQFF. In DNA, the CDR3 is TGTGCCAGCGAGCGTGAAAGTAACAATGAGCAGTTCTTC.